This T cell receptor (beta chain) was sequenced during a study of blood T cell repertoires in COVID-19. The wider study: The origin of the acute and convalescent COVID-19 samples was the United States, Italy and Spain. PBMCs, B-cell-depleted T cells, or T cells were the source of the cDNA or gDNA that made up the material.

This clone was picked up a small number of times. Cohort allocation depended upon clinical history that participants reported. Original handling: The assay estimated nucleated cells by amplifying reference gene primers. Assay used: immunoSEQ multiplex PCR; TCRdb lists only in-frame clones, some missing. The V and J calls and clone size are taken from that table; D and trimming were inferred from the DNA. Of over 200,000 clones detected, approximately 88% appear once; the ten largest clones hold approximately 3.5%. Germline V gene lookup returns CDR1 MNHEY and CDR2 SVGEGT. V lost 2 bases and J 2 bases, leaving 12 bases between the germline ends. CDR3 length equals 16 residues.

This receptor was obtained from a woman in her twenties or thirties who had been exposed to COVID-19. The sequenced sample consisted of PBMCs or T cells enriched from blood (not recorded which). The chain couples TRBV6-2 or TRBV6-3 to TRBJ2-2, with D tentatively TRBD2 (6 bases). CDR3 coding DNA: TGTGCCAGCAGTTACGGGGGGACGGTTAACACCGGGGAGCTGTTTTTT. Translation gives CASSYGGTVNTGELFF.